These 24 T cell receptor beta chains were sequenced from one sample in a study of CD8 T cells in ankylosing spondylitis. Each CDR3 protein gets one entry after TCRdb re-called the 5' RACE reads with MiXCR. Found here are about 110,000 distinct CDR3 sequences, more than 20% of them singletons; the top ten hold 9% to 15%. Sequencing was carried out using synovial fluid, either unsorted or a sorted T cell fraction (not recorded which). The receptors stem from a male donor with ankylosing spondylitis.

Here the CDR3 DNA reads TGTGCCAGCAGCTTAGGGGGGGTGGCGGAATCGAGGACAGATACGCAGTATTTT. It encodes CASSLGGVAESRTDTQYF. The rearrangement joins TRBV7-8 to TRBJ2-3; tentatively, D is TRBD2 (6 bases). CDR1 SGHVS and CDR2 FQNEAQ come from the germline V gene. The length of the CDR3 is 18 residues. V was trimmed by 1 base and J by 3 bases, leaving 20 bases between them.

This clonotype was recorded a few times. The J gene is TRBJ2-1, the V gene TRBV3-1; D remains unclear. V lost 7 bases and J lost 6, with 7 bases in between. The CDR3 consists of 11 residues. Germline V gene sequence: CDR1 LGHDT, CDR2 YNNKEL (reference sequence). The CDR3 loop reads CASKVANEQFF. CDR3 sequence (DNA): TGTGCCAGCAAGGTTGCCAATGAGCAGTTCTTC.

There are many counts of this clonotype. The rearrangement uses TRBV5-1 and TRBJ2-5; weak D call: TRBD2 (5 bases). The CDR3 is 14 residues long. Germline V gives CDR1 SGHRS, CDR2 YFSETQ. Trimming shortened V by 3 bases and J by 7 bases, and 16 bases separated the two germline ends. The CDR3 spells CASSSSREARTQYF. CDR3 DNA sequence: TGCGCCAGCAGCTCCTCCCGGGAAGCCCGGACCCAGTACTTC. Full variable domain (outside the CDR3, taken from reference TRBV5-1 and TRBJ2-5): KAGVTQTPRYLIKTRGQQVTLSCSPISGHRSVSWYQQTPGQGLQFLFEYFSETQRNKGNFPGRFSGRQFSNSRSEMNVSTLELGDSALYLCASSSSREARTQYFGPGTRLLVL.

The V call is TRBV7-9, the J call TRBJ1-6, with no clear D. The CDR3 extends over 15 amino acids. Germline CDR1 reads SEHNR; CDR2 reads FQNEAQ (reference sequence). V lost 5 bases and J 5 bases, leaving 13 bases between the germline ends. This CDR3 is CASSIHGNDNSPLHF. The CDR3, as DNA: TGTGCCAGCAGCATCCACGGGAACGATAATTCACCCCTCCACTTT.

The rearrangement links TRBV18 to TRBJ1-5, with D possibly matching TRBD1 (6 bases). Germline lookup yields CDR1 KGHSH and CDR2 LQKENI. The CDR3 has 19 residues. The V gene lost 2 bases and the J gene lost 2 bases, with 22 bases spanning the gap. CDR3 coding DNA: TGTGCCAGCTCACCAATACATTTGAACAGGGATGCGGGCAATCAGCCCCAGCATTTT. It translates to CASSPIHLNRDAGNQPQHF.

The chain has TRBV6-1 and TRBJ1-2; 7 bases fit TRBD1. The CDR3 runs to 15 residues. After removal of 8 bases from V and 3 bases from J, the junction contained 12 bases not matched to a gene. Germline V gene lookup returns CDR1 MNHNS and CDR2 SASEGT. DNA for the CDR3: TGTGCCAGCTCCCCGACGAGAGGGGGCGACTATGGCTACACCTTC. This translates into CASSPTRGGDYGYTF.

This clonotype appeared a few times. The rearrangement links TRBV10-3 to TRBJ1-2; 8 bases line up with TRBD1. V dropped 4 bases and J dropped 1; count of bases not matched to a gene: 5. Germline-derived CDR1 and CDR2 are ENHRY and SYGVKD. This CDR3 is built from 15 residues. The CDR3 here is CAISGTGYLNYGYTF. The CDR3 nucleotides read TGTGCCATCAGTGGGACAGGGTACCTTAACTATGGCTACACCTTC.

This rearrangement joins TRBV5-5 to TRBJ2-7; D gene ambiguous. This CDR3 spans 15 amino acids. Germline CDR1 SGHKS, CDR2 YYEKEE (reference sequence). The V end lost 0 bases, the J end lost 5 bases, and 15 bases lay between the germline ends. The CDR3 spells CASSLGSAPWDEQYV. The DNA of the CDR3 is TGTGCCAGCAGCTTGGGGTCAGCCCCGTGGGACGAGCAGTACGTC.

There are a few counts of this clonotype. The rearrangement joins TRBV18 to TRBJ2-3, with TRBD1 as a possible D gene (5 bases). The germline CDR1 and CDR2 sequences are KGHSH and LQKENI. This CDR3 is 15 amino acids long. Trimming left V 1 base short and J 3 bases short, with 11 bases between. CDR3 bases: TGTGCCAGCTCACCACAACAGGCAGGGACAGATACGCAGTATTTT. This sequence encodes CASSPQQAGTDTQYF.

This clonotype was observed a handful of times. This sequence joins TRBV5-1 and TRBJ1-4; TRBD1 matches at 11 bases. Germline V gives CDR1 SGHRS, CDR2 YFSETQ. The CDR3 is made up of 14 amino acids. Unmatched junction bases numbered 3, after V lost 4 bases and J lost 7 bases. CDR3 nucleotides: TGCGCCAGCAGCCCCGGGACAGGGGGTGAAAAACTGTTTTTT. Translated: CASSPGTGGEKLFF.

This clonotype was observed a handful of times. The chain uses TRBV12-3 or TRBV12-4 and TRBJ2-5; TRBD1 or TRBD2 may be the D gene (6 bases each). V dropped 3 bases and J dropped 4 bases, with 15 bases sitting between them. CDR3 length equals 15 residues. CDR3 nucleotides: TGTGCCAGCAGTTTGACAGGAGGGGCGTCAGAGACCCAGTACTTC. It encodes CASSLTGGASETQYF.

This clonotype appeared a few times. V is TRBV11-2 and J is TRBJ1-1; a weak D match, TRBD1 (5 bases). This CDR3 is built from 13 residues. Trimming took off 1 base at V and 11 bases at J, with 14 bases between the two ends. CDR1 is SGHAT and CDR2 is FQNNGV in the germline V gene. The CDR3 region has the DNA TGTGCCAGCAGCTTAGGAGAGGCCAGGGTGGCTTTCTTT. This codes for CASSLGEARVAFF.

This sequence joins TRBV24-1 and TRBJ2-1; 10 nucleotides line up with TRBD2. The V segment lost 3 bases and the J segment 5 bases; nucleotides outside the gene matches: 6. This CDR3 has 16 amino acids. Germline V CDR1 and CDR2: KGHDR, SFDVKD. The CDR3 is CATSDPTSGIDNEQFF. Written as DNA, the CDR3 is TGTGCCACCAGTGATCCTACTAGCGGGATCGACAATGAGCAGTTCTTC.

The chain uses TRBV25-1 and TRBJ2-5; D is unresolved. Trimming removed 0 bases at V and 9 bases at J, with 17 bases between. Germline assignment: CDR1 MGHDK and CDR2 SYGVNS. The CDR3 totals 15 residues. CDR3 loop: CASSEYAGRQDAQYF. The DNA for the CDR3 is TGTGCCAGCAGTGAATATGCAGGCCGCCAGGATGCCCAGTACTTC.

This clonotype was picked up a small number of times. The chain joins TRBV15 to TRBJ2-3, with a weak D call TRBD2 (6 bases). Germline V gene sequence: CDR1 LNHNV, CDR2 YYDKDF (reference sequence). V dropped 0 bases and J dropped 8 bases, with 12 bases sitting between them. The CDR3 is 14 amino acids. CDR3 in DNA: TGTGCCACCAGCAGAGATAGGGACTCTCGTACGCAGTATTTT. Protein product: CATSRDRDSRTQYF.

This sequence joins TRBV28 and TRBJ2-3; D is ambiguous. Germline V lookup: CDR1 MDHEN, CDR2 SYDVKM. This CDR3 has 12 amino acids. V was cut by 4 bases and J by 4 bases, with 6 bases left in between. The CDR3 DNA reads TGTGCCAGCAGTTCAGACCCAGATACGCAGTATTTT. Translated, it gives CASSSDPDTQYF. The full variable domain, completed using reference TRBV28 and TRBJ2-3, is DVKVTQSSRYLVKRTGEKVFLECVQDMDHENMFWYRQDPGLGLRLIYFSYDVKMKEKGDIPEGYSVSREKKERFSLILESASTNQTSMYLCASSSDPDTQYFGPGTRLTVL.

This clonotype showed up many times. The chain carries TRBV6-6 and TRBJ2-5; D is unclear. Germline values: CDR1 MNHNY, CDR2 SVGAGI (reference sequence). V shed 0 bases and J shed 4 bases, with 6 bases lying between them. The CDR3 spans 13 residues. CDR3 sequence reads: CASSYSQPETQYF. DNA for the CDR3: TGTGCCAGCAGTTACTCCCAACCAGAGACCCAGTACTTC.

This clonotype was picked up a small number of times. This chain connects TRBV6-1 to TRBJ2-1; tentatively, D is TRBD1 or TRBD2 (5 bases each). The V gene's germline CDR1 is MNHNS and CDR2 SASEGT. V dropped 8 bases and J dropped 2 bases, with 7 bases sitting between them. The CDR3 loop spans 12 amino acids. This CDR3 is CASGTAYNEQFF. DNA of the CDR3: TGTGCCAGCGGGACGGCCTACAATGAGCAGTTCTTC.

This clonotype was seen a handful of times. For the CDR3, the DNA is TGTGCCACCAGCAGAGTGGGGATAGATACGCAGTATTTT. Translated, it gives CATSRVGIDTQYF. The rearrangement uses TRBV15 and TRBJ2-3; no clear D gene. Trimming shortened V by 1 base and J by 5 bases, and 7 bases separated the two germline ends. Per the germline V gene, CDR1 is LNHNV and CDR2 is YYDKDF (reference sequence). This CDR3 region has 13 residues.

In this sample, this clonotype turned up a few times. The rearrangement links TRBV12-3 or TRBV12-4 to TRBJ2-4; D might be TRBD2 (5 bases). The CDR3 has 15 amino acids. Trimming removed 1 base at V and 1 base at J, with 8 bases between. CDR3 sequence reads: CASSLGLAAKNIQYF. The CDR3 region has the DNA TGTGCCAGCAGTTTAGGGCTAGCTGCCAAAAACATTCAGTACTTC.

This clonotype was counted a few times. The chain combines TRBV10-3 with TRBJ2-1; 15 bases fit TRBD2. This CDR3 is 18 amino acids long. Germline V gives CDR1 ENHRY, CDR2 SYGVKD. J lost 6 bases, V lost 2 bases, and 8 bases had no gene match. This chain's CDR3 is CAISEAGTSGRRGNEQFF. The DNA of the CDR3 is TGTGCCATCAGTGAGGCCGGGACTAGCGGGAGGAGGGGCAATGAGCAGTTCTTC.

This clonotype appeared many times. The chain carries TRBV11-2 and TRBJ1-1; D remains unclear. This CDR3 has 12 amino acids. V lost 5 bases and J lost 6, with 10 bases in between. CDR1 is SGHAT, CDR2 FQNNGV, per germline. CDR3 coding DNA: TGTGCCAGCAGCCCGAGGGCTGCTGAAGCTTTCTTT. It is translated as CASSPRAAEAFF. Drawing the rest from reference TRBV11-2 and TRBJ1-1, the complete variable domain is EAGVAQSPRYKIIEKRQSVAFWCNPISGHATLYWYQQILGQGPKLLIQFQNNGVVDDSQLPKDRFSAERLKGVDSTLKIQPAKLEDSAVYLCASSPRAAEAFFGQGTRLTVV.

This clonotype occurred a few times. V usage is TRBV3-1 and J usage is TRBJ1-5; 9 bases fit TRBD1. V was pared by 1 base and J by 5 bases, with 9 bases of the junction left unmatched. The CDR3 is 17 amino acids. From germline, CDR1 is LGHDT and CDR2 YNNKEL (reference sequence). The DNA for the CDR3 is TGTGCCAGCAGCCAAGGTTTGGGACAGGGATCTGATCAGCCCCAGCATTTT. Protein sequence: CASSQGLGQGSDQPQHF.

CDR3 DNA: TGTGCCAGTTCTGGACAGGGGACAGCCAACGTCCTGACTTTC. Protein sequence: CASSGQGTANVLTF. This sequence joins TRBV19 and TRBJ2-6, with TRBD1 identical over 9 bases. J lost 7 bases, V lost 8 bases, and 6 bases had no gene match. CDR1 is LNHDA, CDR2 SQIVND, per germline (reference sequence). This CDR3 has 14 amino acids.